The 28 T cell receptor beta chains given below trace back to one sample, sequenced in a study of shared clonotypes between healthy human individuals. The repertoire was sequenced with immunoSEQ multiplex PCR; TCRdb's copy has only in-frame clones and lacks some. The sample includes over a million clones, 96% seen only once; the top ten take over 1%. The sample consisted of naive CD4+ T cells sorted from blood. Documented subset: CD45RA+ positively selected. The origin of the receptors is a man aged 25 to 45 in good health.

V gene TRBV29-1 combines with J gene TRBJ1-2, with TRBD1 matching 7 bases. Germline V gene lookup returns CDR1 SQVTM and CDR2 ANQGSEA. This CDR3 has 16 amino acids. V lost 4 bases to trimming and J lost 7 bases; unmatched junction nucleotides: 18. The CDR3 DNA sequence: TGCAGCGTTGCCCTCTTGGGACAGCAAAAGATCGGTGGCTACACCTTC. Residues: CSVALLGQQKIGGYTF.

This chain links TRBV28 with TRBJ2-7; D is perhaps TRBD1 (6 bases). The germline CDR1 and CDR2 sequences are MDHEN and SYDVKM. CDR3 length equals 11 residues. Between the trimmed V and J ends, which lost 8 bases and 6 bases, there was a span of 11 bases. Here the CDR3 reads CASRDNREQYF. CDR3 nucleotide sequence: TGTGCCAGCCGGGACAATCGCGAGCAGTACTTC.

A single count supports this clone. V usage is TRBV28 and J usage is TRBJ1-2, with D tentatively TRBD1 (5 bases). The CDR3 is made up of 13 amino acids. Trimming shortened V by 6 bases and J by 5 bases, and 13 bases separated the two germline ends. Germline loops: CDR1 MDHEN, CDR2 SYDVKM. The CDR3: CASSLPGFYGYTF. The CDR3 nucleotides are TGTGCCAGCAGCCTCCCAGGGTTTTATGGCTACACCTTC.

The chain is built from TRBV18 and TRBJ2-2; D is perhaps TRBD2 (5 bases). Germline CDR1 reads KGHSH; CDR2 reads LQKENI. There are 16 residues in the CDR3. The ends were cut back, 0 bases at V and 7 bases at J, with 15 bases in the middle. CDR3 DNA: TGTGCCAGCTCACCACCGATATTACGGGGAGTCGGGGAGCTGTTTTTT. Translating gives CASSPPILRGVGELFF.

The chain employs TRBV6-1 and TRBJ2-7, with D perhaps being TRBD1 or TRBD2 (5 bases each). Per the germline V gene, CDR1 is MNHNS and CDR2 is SASEGT. The CDR3 extends over 14 amino acids. The V gene lost 2 bases and the J gene lost 1 base, with 9 bases spanning the gap. The CDR3 reads CASSEMRGSYEQYF. In DNA form, the CDR3 reads TGTGCCAGCAGTGAAATGAGGGGTTCCTACGAGCAGTACTTC.

This chain links TRBV18 with TRBJ2-7; D gene uncertain. The CDR3 is made up of 17 amino acids. Germline V gives CDR1 KGHSH, CDR2 LQKENI. Trimming took 2 bases from V and 6 from J, leaving 23 bases between them. The CDR3 reads CASSPTPGLPLSGEQYF. The CDR3 region has the DNA TGTGCCAGCTCACCAACCCCGGGCCTCCCTCTCTCGGGCGAGCAGTACTTC.

The J gene is TRBJ1-1, the V gene TRBV28, with D perhaps matching TRBD1 (5 bases). This CDR3 is 14 amino acids long. Germline V gene sequence: CDR1 MDHEN, CDR2 SYDVKM. Trimming took 0 bases from V and 8 from J, leaving 13 bases between them. The CDR3 DNA follows: TGTGCCAGCAGTTTATGGCGCAGGGATGCCGAAGCTTTCTTT. Its translation: CASSLWRRDAEAFF.

The DNA of the CDR3 is TGCGCCAGCAGCTTGGAATCAGGGGATTTTCCCCTCAAGTACACCATATATTTT. The encoded protein is CASSLESGDFPLKYTIYF. J is TRBJ1-3 and V is TRBV5-1; D possibly corresponds to TRBD1 (6 bases). Deletions cut 0 bases from V and 8 bases from J, with 24 bases between. Germline V gene data show CDR1 as SGHRS and CDR2 as YFSETQ. The CDR3 loop spans 18 amino acids.

The chain links TRBV27 to TRBJ2-7; D call uncertain. Trimming left V 2 bases short and J 6 bases short, with 23 bases between. Germline V gene lookup returns CDR1 MNHEY and CDR2 SMNVEV (reference sequence). CDR3 length: 17 amino acids. CDR3 residues: CASSLRPSEKGMGEQYF. CDR3 bases: TGTGCCAGCAGTTTACGTCCCTCGGAGAAAGGAATGGGCGAGCAGTACTTC.

V and J are TRBV19 and TRBJ2-1, with 10 bases aligning to TRBD2. The germline V gene encodes CDR1 LNHDA and CDR2 SQIVND (reference sequence). CDR3 size: 20 residues. Unmatched junction bases numbered 19, after V lost 4 bases and J lost 4 bases. The CDR3, as DNA: TGTGCCAGTAGTACCCGTTGGCTAGCGGGAGAAGTGTCGTGGTACAATGAGCAGTTCTTC. Encoded protein: CASSTRWLAGEVSWYNEQFF.

The chain has TRBV6-5 and TRBJ2-5, with TRBD1 identical over 7 bases. This CDR3 is 15 amino acids long. J gave up 0 bases and V 4 bases, and 5 bases lay outside the gene matches. CDR1 and CDR2 from the germline V gene are MNHEY and SVGAGI. The CDR3 loop reads CASSSIQGYQETQYF. CDR3 bases: TGTGCCAGCAGTTCTATACAGGGGTACCAAGAGACCCAGTACTTC.

The CDR3 nucleotides are TGTGCCAGCAGCTTAGATCGGCCTAGCGGCTACGAGCAGTACTTC. Encoded protein: CASSLDRPSGYEQYF. The chain is built from TRBV11-2 and TRBJ2-7; 7 nucleotides agree with TRBD2. V lost 0 bases and J lost 3; bases outside the gene matches: 5. The CDR3 consists of 15 residues. The germline V gene encodes CDR1 SGHAT and CDR2 FQNNGV.

The chain employs TRBV9 and TRBJ2-7, with TRBD1 matching over 7 bases. The V segment lost 2 bases and the J segment 9 bases; nucleotides outside the gene matches: 11. The CDR3 runs 14 residues. Germline V gene sequence: CDR1 SGDLS, CDR2 YYNGEE. The CDR3 loop reads CASSVTETGFGQYF. DNA for the CDR3: TGTGCCAGCAGCGTTACCGAGACAGGGTTTGGGCAGTACTTC.

The CDR3 bases are TGCGCCAGCAGGGGGACAGCTGGTAACTATGGCTACACCTTC. This translates into CASRGTAGNYGYTF. The genes are TRBV10-2 and TRBJ1-2; 7 nucleotides agree with TRBD1. CDR1 WSHSY and CDR2 SAAADI come from the germline V gene. The CDR3 consists of 14 residues. V trimming: 6 bases; J trimming: 1 base; junction bases outside the gene matches: 5.

This chain uses TRBV21-1 with TRBJ2-2; no check of the table's D call, TRBD1, against the DNA was made. TRBV21-1 is a pseudogene segment. The CDR3 runs 16 residues. CDR3 sequence (DNA): TGTGCCAGCAGCAAAGAGCGGGACAGGGTAGGCGGGGAGCTGTTTTTT. Residues: CASSKERDRVGGELFF.

Points on this clone: This specimen includes other DNA sequences encoding the same CDR3. The rearrangement joins TRBV28 to TRBJ2-3; 7 bases match TRBD2. The germline gives CDR1 MDHEN, CDR2 SYDVKM. The CDR3 totals 15 residues. Trimming at V came to 5 bases and at J to 1 base, leaving 6 bases not matched to a gene. CDR3 DNA: TGTGCCAGCAGTCTGGCGGGAGTAGGCACAGATACGCAGTATTTT. This sequence encodes CASSLAGVGTDTQYF. The full variable domain, completed using reference TRBV28 and TRBJ2-3, is DVKVTQSSRYLVKRTGEKVFLECVQDMDHENMFWYRQDPGLGLRLIYFSYDVKMKEKGDIPEGYSVSREKKERFSLILESASTNQTSMYLCASSLAGVGTDTQYFGPGTRLTVL.

Details on this clone: Different DNA sequences within this sample yield the same CDR3. The chain couples TRBV10-3 to TRBJ1-1, with 9 bases lining up with TRBD1. Trimming cost V 4 bases and J 2 bases; bases outside gene matches: 2. From germline, CDR1 is ENHRY and CDR2 SYGVKD. The CDR3 sequence is 14 residues long. CDR3 protein: CAISGGQGNTEAFF. The CDR3 nucleotides are TGTGCCATCAGTGGGGGACAGGGTAACACTGAAGCTTTCTTT.

The V gene is TRBV6-1, the J gene TRBJ1-5; TRBD1 matches 8 bases. The germline gives CDR1 MNHNS, CDR2 SASEGT. The V gene end was trimmed by 4 bases and the J gene end by 7 bases; junction bases not matched to a gene: 12. This CDR3 has 16 amino acids. The CDR3 DNA reads TGTGCCAGCAGTGTGGTGGCAGGGGGCGCGAAGCAGCCCCAGCATTTT. As protein: CASSVVAGGAKQPQHF.

V and J are TRBV7-2 and TRBJ2-7; 12 nucleotides agree with TRBD2. V shed 4 bases, J shed 2 bases, and the junction held 3 bases outside the gene matches. The CDR3 is made up of 15 amino acids. Germline V lookup: CDR1 SGHTA, CDR2 FQGNSA. The CDR3: CASSYLAGGPYEQYF. CDR3 in DNA: TGTGCCAGCAGCTACCTAGCGGGAGGGCCCTACGAGCAGTACTTC.

The J gene is TRBJ1-3, the V gene TRBV6-5; a weak D match, TRBD1 (5 bases). The CDR3 length is 15 residues. Deletions cut 2 bases from V and 4 bases from J, with 12 bases between. Germline CDR1 MNHEY, CDR2 SVGAGI. This CDR3 reads CASSYQGVRGNTIYF. The CDR3 DNA reads TGTGCCAGCAGTTACCAGGGTGTTCGGGGAAACACCATATATTTT.

This chain links TRBV27 with TRBJ2-7, with TRBD2 as a possible D gene (6 bases). This CDR3 is 17 amino acids long. V shed 2 bases and J shed 5 bases, with 22 bases lying between them. Germline CDR1 reads MNHEY; CDR2 reads SMNVEV (reference sequence). CDR3 sequence (DNA): TGTGCCAGCAGTTTACGCGGGCCACTCTCGCGGGGTAACGAGCAGTACTTC. Protein sequence: CASSLRGPLSRGNEQYF.

Concerning this clone: The sample contains more than one DNA sequence encoding this CDR3. The rearrangement joins TRBV5-1 to TRBJ2-7; TRBD2 matches at 13 bases. J was trimmed by 4 bases and V by 4 bases; bases with no gene match: 5. This CDR3 region has 15 residues. In germline, CDR1 is SGHRS, CDR2 YFSETQ. As DNA, the CDR3 is TGCGCCAGCAGCCCCAGGACTAGCGGGAGTTACGAGCAGTACTTC. Its protein is CASSPRTSGSYEQYF.

The CDR3 DNA follows: TGCGCCAGCACCATAGCGGGAGGGCCAAATGAGCAGTTCTTC. Protein sequence: CASTIAGGPNEQFF. V usage is TRBV4-1 and J usage is TRBJ2-1; 11 bases fit TRBD2. The CDR3 spans 14 residues. V was pared by 7 bases and J by 7 bases, with 6 bases of the junction left unmatched. Germline V gene lookup returns CDR1 MGHRA and CDR2 YSYEKL.

The chain couples TRBV29-1 to TRBJ2-1; D is perhaps TRBD2 (6 bases). This CDR3 region has 11 residues. Trimming removed 7 bases from V and 8 bases from J, with 12 bases in between. From germline, CDR1 is SQVTM and CDR2 ANQGSEA. The CDR3 region is CSGDWLDEQFF. The CDR3, as DNA: TGCAGCGGGGACTGGTTAGATGAGCAGTTCTTC.

The chain combines TRBV6-5 with TRBJ1-2; no firm D call. The CDR3 has 13 residues. Germline V CDR1 and CDR2: MNHEY, SVGAGI. The V end lost 7 bases, the J end lost 4 bases, and 13 bases lay between the germline ends. Here the CDR3 DNA reads TGTGCCAGCACTCCAGCCCGGGGCTATGGCTACACCTTC. Amino acids: CASTPARGYGYTF.

V is TRBV5-6 and J is TRBJ2-1; 8 bases are a match to TRBD1. CDR3 length: 16 residues. J gave up 5 bases and V 1 base, and 8 bases lay outside the gene matches. CDR1 SGHDT and CDR2 YYEEEE come from the germline V gene. CDR3 sequence (DNA): TGTGCCAGCAGCTTGCTGGGGCTGGACAGGGACAATGAGCAGTTCTTC. Amino acids: CASSLLGLDRDNEQFF.

This clone occurred once. The chain joins TRBV7-9 to TRBJ2-6; the D is unclear. The V and J ends lost 2 bases and 0 bases respectively, with 5 bases between them. Germline V lookup: CDR1 SEHNR, CDR2 FQNEAQ (reference sequence). The CDR3 has 15 residues. The CDR3 region is CASSLYLSGANVLTF. The CDR3 bases are TGTGCCAGCAGCTTATACCTCTCTGGGGCCAACGTCCTGACTTTC.

This clone was picked up one time. The chain employs TRBV27 and TRBJ1-1; D is unclear. V lost 5 bases, J lost 0 bases, and 13 bases lay in between. The CDR3 totals 15 residues. The germline V gene has CDR1 MNHEY and CDR2 SMNVEV (reference sequence). In DNA form, the CDR3 reads TGTGCCAGCAGTCCACTCGGGGTCATGAACACTGAAGCTTTCTTT. Translated: CASSPLGVMNTEAFF.